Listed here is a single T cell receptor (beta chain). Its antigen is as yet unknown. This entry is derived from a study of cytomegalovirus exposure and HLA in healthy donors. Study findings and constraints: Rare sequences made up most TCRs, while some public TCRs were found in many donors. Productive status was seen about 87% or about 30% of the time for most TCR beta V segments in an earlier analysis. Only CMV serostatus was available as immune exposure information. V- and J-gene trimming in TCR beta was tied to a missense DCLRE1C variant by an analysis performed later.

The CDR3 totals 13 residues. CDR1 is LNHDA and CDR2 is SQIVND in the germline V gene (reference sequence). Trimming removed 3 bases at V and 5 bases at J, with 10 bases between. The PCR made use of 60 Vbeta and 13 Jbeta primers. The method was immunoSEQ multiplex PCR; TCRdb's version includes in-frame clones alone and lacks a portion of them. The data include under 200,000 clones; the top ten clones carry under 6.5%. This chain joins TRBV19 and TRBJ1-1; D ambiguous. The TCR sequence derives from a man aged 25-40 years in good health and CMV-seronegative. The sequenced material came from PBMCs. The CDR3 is CASSIGVITEAFF. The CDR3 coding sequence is TGTGCCAGTAGTATCGGGGTGATAACTGAAGCTTTCTTT. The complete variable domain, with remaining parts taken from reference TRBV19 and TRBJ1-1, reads DGGITQSPKYLFRKEGQNVTLSCEQNLNHDAMYWYRQDPGQGLRLIYYSQIVNDFQKGDIAEGYSVSREKKESFPLTVTSAQKNPTAFYLCASSIGVITEAFFGQGTRLTVV.